These 17 T cell receptor beta chains came from one sample sequenced in a study of regulatory T cells in long-lasting Graves disease. Relying on iRepertoire HTBI primers and Arm-PCR of CDR3 regions, the team built TCR beta libraries. MiXCR, run by TCRdb on the multiplex PCR reads, gives a single entry per CDR3 protein. The sample has 600,000 to 850,000 distinct CDR3 sequences; approximately 29% are singletons. Time point specified: persistent/refractory GD, antithyroid drugs over 5 years with positive TRAb. Extracted RNA from PBMCs served as the source of the TCR library. This specimen consisted of peripheral blood mononuclear cells (PBMCs), obtained when the disease was refractory, from a patient treated with antithyroid drugs. The receptor set was obtained from a female donor with Graves disease.

The gene calls are TRBV5-1 and TRBJ2-1; 9 bases agree with TRBD1. The CDR3 spans 15 residues. J gave up 4 bases and V 4 bases, and 6 bases lay outside the gene matches. The germline V gene encodes CDR1 SGHRS and CDR2 YFSETQ. As DNA, the CDR3 is TGCGCCAGCAGCGAGACAGGGGGGTCGTACAATGAGCAGTTCTTC. It specifies CASSETGGSYNEQFF. The full variable domain, rest sourced from reference TRBV5-1 and TRBJ2-1, is KAGVTQTPRYLIKTRGQQVTLSCSPISGHRSVSWYQQTPGQGLQFLFEYFSETQRNKGNFPGRFSGRQFSNSRSEMNVSTLELGDSALYLCASSETGGSYNEQFFGPGTRLTVL.

The table lists this clonotype with many counts. The chain links TRBV13 to TRBJ2-5; the D gene could be TRBD1 or TRBD2 (5 bases each). Trimming shortened V by 4 bases and J by 4 bases, and 10 bases separated the two germline ends. Germline CDR1 reads PRHDT; CDR2 reads FYEKMQ (reference sequence). The CDR3 is made up of 13 amino acids. This CDR3 reads CASSSRDGETQYF. In DNA form, the CDR3 reads TGTGCCAGCAGCTCCCGGGACGGAGAGACCCAGTACTTC.

The chain carries TRBV2 and TRBJ2-5; D is unresolved. The CDR3 is made up of 14 amino acids. Trimming took 4 bases from V and 2 from J, leaving 11 bases between them. From germline, CDR1 is SNHLY and CDR2 FYNNEI. The CDR3 region is CASSGRGVQETQYF. CDR3 coding DNA: TGTGCCAGCAGTGGGCGTGGGGTGCAAGAGACCCAGTACTTC.

This clonotype was counted at least ten times. CDR3 sequence reads: CASSKNTEAFF. The CDR3 DNA reads TGTGCCAGCAGCAAGAACACTGAAGCTTTCTTT. J is TRBJ1-1 and V is TRBV28; D unclear. Germline V CDR1 and CDR2: MDHEN, SYDVKM. The ends were cut back, 6 bases at V and 1 base at J, with 3 bases in the middle. The CDR3 totals 11 residues.

The chain is built from TRBV29-1 and TRBJ1-4, with D unclear. The CDR3 is made up of 13 amino acids. V lost 4 bases to trimming and J lost 8 bases, with 14 bases between them. Germline V gene data show CDR1 as SQVTM and CDR2 as ANQGSEA. In DNA form, the CDR3 reads TGCAGCGTTGGATGGACTCGCAGGGAAAAACTGTTTTTT. Translation: CSVGWTRREKLFF.

CDR3 amino acids: CASNRGPSYEQYF. In DNA form, the CDR3 reads TGTGCCAGCAATAGGGGACCCTCCTACGAGCAGTACTTC. The V and J genes are TRBV12-3 or TRBV12-4 and TRBJ2-7; either TRBD1 or TRBD2 may supply D (5 bases each). V lost 7 bases, J lost 0 bases, and 10 bases lay in between. This CDR3 is built from 13 residues.

This clonotype was picked up a small number of times. The rearrangement joins TRBV5-1 to TRBJ2-7; 9 bases are a match to TRBD1. The ends lost 4 bases at V and 3 bases at J; junction bases unmatched: 8. The CDR3 totals 15 residues. Germline values: CDR1 SGHRS, CDR2 YFSETQ. The CDR3 spells CASSLAGTGFYEQYF. The CDR3 nucleotides read TGCGCCAGCAGCCTGGCCGGGACAGGGTTCTACGAGCAGTACTTC.

The rearrangement uses TRBV6-2 or TRBV6-3 and TRBJ1-5; a possible D gene is TRBD1 (5 bases). In germline, CDR1 is MNHEY, CDR2 SVGEGT. Trimming took off 4 bases at V and 7 bases at J, with 23 bases between the two ends. The CDR3 spans 17 residues. The CDR3 sequence: CASSSIGDRGAGQPQHF. CDR3 bases: TGTGCCAGCAGTTCTATTGGGGACCGGGGCGCAGGACAGCCCCAGCATTTT.

Note on this clonotype: The germline gene is not matched at one end of the junction; a read error may be the cause. The J gene is TRBJ2-5, the V gene TRBV29-1; TRBD2 might be the D (5 bases). In germline, CDR1 is SQVTM, CDR2 ANQGSEA. The CDR3 covers 10 residues. Written as DNA, the CDR3 is TGCAGCGTTGGTGTGGAGGTTTGGGACTTC. It is translated as CSVGVEVWDF.

This clonotype showed up just a few times. The chain has TRBV9 and TRBJ2-5, with D perhaps TRBD2 (6 bases). The CDR3 extends over 16 amino acids. V was cut by 0 bases and J by 1 base, with 13 bases left in between. Germline values: CDR1 SGDLS, CDR2 YYNGEE. In DNA form, the CDR3 reads TGTGCCAGCAGCGTAGGGCCCGCGGGGATCCAAGAGACCCAGTACTTC. Amino acids: CASSVGPAGIQETQYF. Filled out from reference TRBV9 and TRBJ2-5, the complete variable domain reads DSGVTQTPKHLITATGQRVTLRCSPRSGDLSVYWYQQSLDQGLQFLIQYYNGEERAKGNILERFSAQQFPDLHSELNLSSLELGDSALYFCASSVGPAGIQETQYFGPGTRLLVL.

Many counts were recorded for this clonotype. J is TRBJ2-7 and V is TRBV2; tentative D call: TRBD2 (5 bases). In germline, CDR1 is SNHLY, CDR2 FYNNEI. With 3 bases removed from V and 3 bases from J, the gap between germline ends came to 6 bases. The CDR3 sequence is 12 residues long. CDR3 loop: CASSDRGYEQYF. CDR3 DNA: TGTGCCAGCAGTGACCGGGGCTACGAGCAGTACTTC.

V is TRBV10-3 and J is TRBJ2-7, with D unclear. This CDR3 spans 13 amino acids. V gave up 7 bases and J gave up 6 bases, with 16 bases separating them. Per germline, CDR1 ENHRY and CDR2 SYGVKD. This chain's CDR3 is CAINGVSAGEQYF. CDR3 sequence (DNA): TGTGCCATCAATGGAGTTTCCGCAGGCGAGCAGTACTTC.

This clonotype has only a few counts. The rearrangement joins TRBV3-1 to TRBJ2-5, with D perhaps assigned TRBD1 or TRBD2 (5 bases each). The CDR3 runs to 15 residues. Germline V gene lookup returns CDR1 LGHDT and CDR2 YNNKEL (reference sequence). Between the trimmed V and J ends, which lost 4 bases and 6 bases, there was a span of 18 bases. CDR3 region: CASSPLRGERKTQYF. CDR3 bases: TGTGCCAGCAGCCCCCTCCGGGGCGAGAGGAAGACCCAGTACTTC.

The rearrangement links TRBV6-1 to TRBJ1-1; 8 bases fit TRBD1. In germline, CDR1 is MNHNS, CDR2 SASEGT. This CDR3 contains 14 residues. Trimming removed 6 bases from V and 4 bases from J; junction bases left unmatched: 7. The CDR3 sequence: CASRRRGPGTEAFF. The DNA for the CDR3 is TGTGCCAGCAGGCGCAGGGGGCCGGGCACTGAAGCTTTCTTT.

There are many counts of this clonotype. The V gene is TRBV28, the J gene TRBJ1-2; TRBD1 agrees at 7 bases. Germline CDR1 is MDHEN and CDR2 is SYDVKM. The CDR3 contains 15 residues. After removal of 2 bases from V and 4 bases from J, the junction contained 7 bases not matched to a gene. CDR3 sequence: CASSLVTGWAYGYTF. The CDR3 coding sequence is TGTGCCAGCAGTTTAGTGACAGGGTGGGCCTATGGCTACACCTTC.

This clonotype has just a few counts. V usage is TRBV28 and J usage is TRBJ2-3, with 9 bases lining up with TRBD2. The CDR3 length is 15 residues. Trimming cost V 9 bases and J 0 bases; bases outside gene matches: 7. Looked up from germline, CDR1 is MDHEN and CDR2 is SYDVKM. The DNA for the CDR3 is TGTGCCAGTCACCTAGCGGGGATTAGCACAGATACGCAGTATTTT. Protein sequence: CASHLAGISTDTQYF. The whole variable domain, filled in from reference TRBV28 and TRBJ2-3, reads DVKVTQSSRYLVKRTGEKVFLECVQDMDHENMFWYRQDPGLGLRLIYFSYDVKMKEKGDIPEGYSVSREKKERFSLILESASTNQTSMYLCASHLAGISTDTQYFGPGTRLTVL.

This clonotype showed up just a few times. The chain has TRBV29-1 and TRBJ1-4; TRBD1 is a possible D gene (5 bases). The ends were cut back, 3 bases at V and 7 bases at J, with 12 bases in the middle. Germline assignment: CDR1 SQVTM and CDR2 ANQGSEA. The CDR3 length is 13 residues. The CDR3 reads CSVELGAGEKLFF. In nucleotides, the CDR3 is TGCAGCGTTGAGTTAGGGGCAGGTGAAAAACTGTTTTTT.